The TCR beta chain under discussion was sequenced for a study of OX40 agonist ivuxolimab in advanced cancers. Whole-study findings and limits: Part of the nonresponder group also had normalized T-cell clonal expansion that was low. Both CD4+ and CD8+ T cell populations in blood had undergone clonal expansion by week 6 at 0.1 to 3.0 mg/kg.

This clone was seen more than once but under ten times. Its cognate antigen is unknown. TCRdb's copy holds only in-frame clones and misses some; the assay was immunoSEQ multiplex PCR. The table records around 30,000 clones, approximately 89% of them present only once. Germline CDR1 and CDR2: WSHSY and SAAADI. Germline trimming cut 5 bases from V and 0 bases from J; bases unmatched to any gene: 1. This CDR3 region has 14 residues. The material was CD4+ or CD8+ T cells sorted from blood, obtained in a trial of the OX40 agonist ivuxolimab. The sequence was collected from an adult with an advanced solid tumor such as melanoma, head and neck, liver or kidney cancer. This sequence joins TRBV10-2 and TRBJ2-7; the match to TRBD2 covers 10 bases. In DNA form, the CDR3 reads TGCGCCAGCAGTCCTAGCGGGAGCTCCTACGAGCAGTACTTC. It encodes CASSPSGSSYEQYF.